This T cell receptor (beta chain) was documented in a study of blood T cell repertoires in COVID-19. Study-level information: Samples representing acute and convalescent COVID-19 were sourced from the United States, Italy and Spain.

The count of this clone is one. Source study methods: Estimated nucleated cell counts came from reference gene primer amplification. Here immunoSEQ multiplex PCR was the method, and the copy in TCRdb shows in-frame clones only, minus some. V and J calls and clone size are given by that table; D and trimming were obtained from the DNA. Of some 99,000 clones in the sample, about 90% are singletons; the top ten hold around 1.1%. The germline V and J ends were trimmed by 0 bases and 6 bases, with 7 bases remaining between them. CDR1 is SGDLS and CDR2 is YYNGEE in the germline V gene. This CDR3 region has 14 residues.

The clonotype comes from a human donor in a cohort sampled during active COVID-19. This chain connects TRBV9 to TRBJ1-6, with no clear D. The specimen was peripheral blood. The CDR3 loop reads CASSVGQRNSPLHF. In DNA, the CDR3 is TGTGCCAGCAGCGTAGGTCAGCGTAATTCACCCCTCCACTTT.